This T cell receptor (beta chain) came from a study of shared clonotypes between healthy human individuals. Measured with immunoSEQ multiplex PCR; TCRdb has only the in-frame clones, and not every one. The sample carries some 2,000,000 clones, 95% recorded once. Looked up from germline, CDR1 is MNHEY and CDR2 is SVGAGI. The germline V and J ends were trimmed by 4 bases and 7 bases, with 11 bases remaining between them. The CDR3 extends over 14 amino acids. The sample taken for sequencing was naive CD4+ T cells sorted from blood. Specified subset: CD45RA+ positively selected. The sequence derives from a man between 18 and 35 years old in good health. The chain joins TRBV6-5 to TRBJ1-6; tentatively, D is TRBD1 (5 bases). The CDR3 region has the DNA TGTGCCAGCAGTTCTGGGGCGTGGAATTCACCCCTCCACTTT. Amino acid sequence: CASSSGAWNSPLHF.